This is a list of T cell receptor beta chains from one sample in a study of cytomegalovirus exposure and HLA in healthy donors. The table came from immunoSEQ multiplex PCR; TCRdb's copy has only in-frame clones and leaves some out. Of roughly 130,000 clones in the sample, about 80% were seen once. The sample consisted of PBMCs. The receptors shown here come from a young man in good health and CMV-seronegative. Both conserved end residues are part of each CDR3. Fields, in order: J gene, V gene, clone size, D gene, CDR3 DNA, CDR3 protein. D genes are given only for firm matches. Clone size is not always given. Where it is, it says once, few, many or a class for expanded clones.

j_gene: TRBJ1-4
v_gene: TRBV7-9
abundance: .
d_gene: .
CDR3nt: TGTGCCAGCAGCTTAAATTACCCCAGGAATGAAAAACTGTTTTTT
CDR3aa: CASSLNYPRNEKLFF

j_gene: TRBJ2-7
v_gene: TRBV7-9
abundance: .
d_gene: .
CDR3nt: TGTGCCAGCAGCTTAGGGGACATTTCCCCCGAGCAGTACTTC
CDR3aa: CASSLGDISPEQYF

j_gene: TRBJ2-1
v_gene: TRBV19
abundance: .
d_gene: .
CDR3nt: TGTGCCAGTAGTATAATCCCCAGGGCCGGCAATGAGCAGTTCTTC
CDR3aa: CASSIIPRAGNEQFF

j_gene: TRBJ2-7
v_gene: TRBV19
abundance: .
d_gene: TRBD1
CDR3nt: TGTGCCGCGGGACAGGGGATTTACGAGCAGTACTTC
CDR3aa: CAAGQGIYEQYF

j_gene: TRBJ2-1
v_gene: TRBV11-2
abundance: .
d_gene: .
CDR3nt: TGTGCCAGCAGCTTAGTCAGGGGGGAATCCTACAATGAGCAGTTCTTC
CDR3aa: CASSLVRGESYNEQFF

j_gene: TRBJ2-7
v_gene: TRBV6-1
abundance: .
d_gene: .
CDR3nt: TGTGCCAGCAGTGATGCTGGGCTGACCTCGGGGGAGCAGTACTTC
CDR3aa: CASSDAGLTSGEQYF

j_gene: TRBJ2-7
v_gene: TRBV18
abundance: .
d_gene: .
CDR3nt: TGTGCCAGCTCACCGGCCAGGGACTACGAGCAGTACTTC
CDR3aa: CASSPARDYEQYF

j_gene: TRBJ2-7
v_gene: TRBV13
abundance: .
d_gene: .
CDR3nt: TGTGCCAGCAGACGGGGAGGATACTCCTACGAGCAGTACTTC
CDR3aa: CASRRGGYSYEQYF

j_gene: TRBJ1-5
v_gene: TRBV30
abundance: once
d_gene: TRBD1
CDR3nt: TGTGCCTGGAGTGCCCTTACAGGGGATCAGCCCCAGCATTTT
CDR3aa: CAWSALTGDQPQHF

j_gene: TRBJ1-5
v_gene: TRBV19
abundance: once
d_gene: .
CDR3nt: TGTGCCAGTAGTCTGTTCGGGGGGGCCCCTATCAATCAGCCCCAGCATTTT
CDR3aa: CASSLFGGAPINQPQHF

j_gene: TRBJ1-1
v_gene: TRBV15
abundance: .
d_gene: TRBD1
CDR3nt: TGTGCCACCTCCGACAGGGGTCCTACTGAAGCTTTCTTT
CDR3aa: CATSDRGPTEAFF

j_gene: TRBJ2-1
v_gene: TRBV28
abundance: .
d_gene: TRBD1
CDR3nt: TGTGCCAGCCAAGCACTCGGGACAGGCTCCTACAATGAGCAGTTCTTC
CDR3aa: CASQALGTGSYNEQFF

j_gene: TRBJ2-1
v_gene: TRBV28
abundance: .
d_gene: .
CDR3nt: TGTGCGAGCGGGACACAGAGATACAATGAGCAGTTCTTC
CDR3aa: CASGTQRYNEQFF

j_gene: TRBJ2-5
v_gene: TRBV4-3
abundance: once
d_gene: .
CDR3nt: TGCGCCAGCAGCCAAGATGCGAAGCAAGAGACCCAGTACTTC
CDR3aa: CASSQDAKQETQYF

j_gene: TRBJ2-7
v_gene: TRBV4-3
abundance: .
d_gene: .
CDR3nt: TGCGCCAGCAGCCAAGTGGGGCCCGGTACGGGACTTGACTACGAGCAGTACTTC
CDR3aa: CASSQVGPGTGLDYEQYF

j_gene: TRBJ1-4
v_gene: TRBV30
abundance: .
d_gene: .
CDR3nt: TGTGCCTGGAGTGTAATTTCGGGGAGTGCAACTAATGAAAAACTGTTTTTT
CDR3aa: CAWSVISGSATNEKLFF

j_gene: TRBJ1-1
v_gene: TRBV5-1
abundance: .
d_gene: .
CDR3nt: TGCGCCAGCAGCCTACCGACAGGTGGAACTGAAGCTTTCTTT
CDR3aa: CASSLPTGGTEAFF

j_gene: TRBJ2-7
v_gene: TRBV6-1
abundance: .
d_gene: TRBD1
CDR3nt: TGTGCCAGCAGCCGAGGGGGACAGGGGACCCACGAGCAGTACTTC
CDR3aa: CASSRGGQGTHEQYF

j_gene: TRBJ1-6
v_gene: TRBV6-1
abundance: .
d_gene: .
CDR3nt: TGTGCCAGTCTACAGGGCTATAATTCACCCCTCCACTTT
CDR3aa: CASLQGYNSPLHF

j_gene: TRBJ2-3
v_gene: TRBV4-1
abundance: once
d_gene: .
CDR3nt: TGCGCCAGCAGCCAAAGACAGGAAAATGCCGATACGCAGTATTTT
CDR3aa: CASSQRQENADTQYF

j_gene: TRBJ2-2
v_gene: TRBV5-1
abundance: .
d_gene: TRBD2
CDR3nt: TGCGCCAGCAGCTTATACGGGGCGGGAGCTAACACCGGGGAGCTGTTTTTT
CDR3aa: CASSLYGAGANTGELFF

j_gene: TRBJ2-1
v_gene: TRBV7-9
abundance: .
d_gene: .
CDR3nt: TGTGCCAGCAGCTTAGTGGTCGGGATCACAAAAAAACAGTTCTTC
CDR3aa: CASSLVVGITKKQFF

j_gene: TRBJ2-6
v_gene: TRBV18
abundance: once
d_gene: TRBD2
CDR3nt: TGTGCCAGCTCACGACCGGGACTACGACTTGGGGCCAACGTCCTGACTTTC
CDR3aa: CASSRPGLRLGANVLTF

j_gene: TRBJ1-3
v_gene: TRBV5-1
abundance: .
d_gene: .
CDR3nt: TGCGCCAGCAGCGACGGGACTTTTAACACCATATATTTT
CDR3aa: CASSDGTFNTIYF

j_gene: TRBJ2-4
v_gene: TRBV27
abundance: .
d_gene: TRBD1
CDR3nt: TGTGCCAGCAGTCCGCGGACAGGGATGAACATTCAGTACTTC
CDR3aa: CASSPRTGMNIQYF

j_gene: TRBJ2-7
v_gene: TRBV27
abundance: few
d_gene: TRBD2
CDR3nt: TGTGCCAGCAGTTCCCGGGGGGGTGGCTACGAGCAGTACTTC
CDR3aa: CASSSRGGGYEQYF

j_gene: TRBJ2-7
v_gene: TRBV9
abundance: few
d_gene: .
CDR3nt: TGTGCCAGCAGCCTAACAGGGACGCACGAGCAGTACTTC
CDR3aa: CASSLTGTHEQYF

j_gene: TRBJ2-7
v_gene: TRBV5-1
abundance: .
d_gene: TRBD1
CDR3nt: TGCGCCAGCAGCCCGACAGGGGCCGAGCAGTACTTC
CDR3aa: CASSPTGAEQYF

j_gene: TRBJ1-4
v_gene: TRBV5-1
abundance: .
d_gene: .
CDR3nt: TGCGCCAGCAGCTTGTCCTCCTCATTCCTTGACAGACCTAATGAAAAACTGTTTTTT
CDR3aa: CASSLSSSFLDRPNEKLFF

j_gene: TRBJ2-1
v_gene: TRBV9
abundance: .
d_gene: .
CDR3nt: TGTGCCAGCAGCGCGAGGGTCAATGAGCAGTTCTTC
CDR3aa: CASSARVNEQFF

j_gene: TRBJ2-7
v_gene: TRBV19
abundance: .
d_gene: TRBD1
CDR3nt: TGTGCCAGTAGTATAGGACAGGGGCGGTACGAGCAGTACTTC
CDR3aa: CASSIGQGRYEQYF